Below, 24 T cell receptor beta chains from the same sample are listed, as sequenced in a study of B cell selection in AIRE deficiency. Conventional CD4 T cells were sorted as CD4+CD127+ cells. Sequencing was performed with immunoSEQ multiplex PCR; in TCRdb, only in-frame clones are kept and a portion is missing. The sample has tens of thousands of clones, roughly 98% seen once. Sequencing was done on a sample of conventional CD4+ T cells sorted from PBMCs. These receptors were taken from a human donor with AIRE deficiency.

V and J are TRBV12-2 and TRBJ1-2; TRBD1 is the table's D call and was not checked against the DNA. TRBV12-2 is tagged as a pseudogene. There are 20 residues in the CDR3. CDR3 region: CASRFDRGGKIPATGYGYTF. CDR3 DNA: TGTGCAAGTCGCTTCGACAGGGGGGGGAAGATCCCCGCTACAGGGTATGGCTACACCTTC.

The rearrangement joins TRBV30 to TRBJ1-5; maybe TRBD1 (5 bases). CDR3 length equals 13 residues. Germline values: CDR1 GTSNPN, CDR2 SVGIG (reference sequence). V was pared by 2 bases and J by 1 base, with 6 bases between. The CDR3 region is CAWSTGSNQPQHF. The CDR3 DNA is TGTGCCTGGAGTACAGGCAGCAATCAGCCCCAGCATTTT.

This clone was counted once. CDR3 amino acids: CASREGSRDPGRETQYF. CDR3 coding DNA: TGTGCCAGCAGGGAGGGTAGTAGGGATCCGGGACGAGAGACCCAGTACTTC. J is TRBJ2-5 and V is TRBV2, with a weak D call TRBD2 (6 bases). Germline CDR1 reads SNHLY; CDR2 reads FYNNEI. V was trimmed by 6 bases and J by 4 bases, leaving 24 bases between them. The CDR3 has 17 amino acids. The full variable domain, its missing parts supplied by reference TRBV2 and TRBJ2-5, is EPEVTQTPSHQVTQMGQEVILRCVPISNHLYFYWYRQILGQKVEFLVSFYNNEISEKSEIFDDQFSVERPDGSNFTLKIRSTKLEDSAMYFCASREGSRDPGRETQYFGPGTRLLVL.

V usage is TRBV6-5 and J usage is TRBJ2-4; D not resolved. This CDR3 comprises 14 residues. CDR1 and CDR2 from the germline V gene are MNHEY and SVGAGI. Trimming shortened V by 6 bases and J by 0 bases, and 9 bases separated the two germline ends. The CDR3 reads CASSPHIAKNIQYF. In DNA form, the CDR3 reads TGTGCCAGCAGCCCTCATATAGCCAAAAACATTCAGTACTTC.

The gene calls are TRBV5-1 and TRBJ2-3; no definite D call. Germline V gene lookup returns CDR1 SGHRS and CDR2 YFSETQ. There are 16 residues in the CDR3. Trimming shortened V by 5 bases and J by 0 bases, and 16 bases separated the two germline ends. CDR3 residues: CASRYARLGSTDTQYF. The CDR3 DNA sequence: TGCGCCAGCAGATACGCCAGGCTAGGGAGCACAGATACGCAGTATTTT.

This chain connects TRBV18 to TRBJ2-5; D is uncertain. CDR3 size: 15 residues. Trimming took 1 base from V and 1 from J, leaving 10 bases between them. Germline lookup yields CDR1 KGHSH and CDR2 LQKENI. The CDR3 is CASSPLAGAQETQYF. The CDR3 DNA is TGTGCCAGCTCACCACTAGCCGGCGCCCAAGAGACCCAGTACTTC.

The rearrangement links TRBV28 to TRBJ2-3, with TRBD2 matching 10 bases. The CDR3 sequence is 15 residues long. Germline V CDR1 and CDR2: MDHEN, SYDVKM. J lost 4 bases, V lost 5 bases, and 6 bases had no gene match. In nucleotides, the CDR3 is TGTGCCAGCAGTGACAGCGGGAGGGCTGCAGATACGCAGTATTTT. Protein sequence: CASSDSGRAADTQYF.

The chain couples TRBV28 to TRBJ2-5; D perhaps matches TRBD2 (6 bases). The CDR3 contains 18 residues. CDR1 is MDHEN and CDR2 is SYDVKM in the germline V gene. The V end lost 4 bases, the J end lost 1 base, and 22 bases lay between the germline ends. DNA for the CDR3: TGTGCCAGCAGTTCAGTCCCCCTAGGGAGGCCTCCCCAAGAGACCCAGTACTTC. Its protein product is CASSSVPLGRPPQETQYF.

The chain recombines TRBV30 with TRBJ2-3, with a tentative D call TRBD2 (7 bases). Trimming pared 3 bases from V and 5 bases from J, leaving 15 bases between. The CDR3 is made up of 14 amino acids. Germline assignment: CDR1 GTSNPN and CDR2 SVGIG (reference sequence). CDR3 in amino acids: CAWSRGAVLDTQYF. The DNA of the CDR3 is TGTGCCTGGAGCCGGGGGGCGGTTCTAGATACGCAGTATTTT.

The chain employs TRBV7-3 and TRBJ2-3, with a weak D call TRBD2 (6 bases). Germline loops: CDR1 SGHTA, CDR2 FQGTGA. The V and J ends lost 5 bases and 5 bases respectively, with 14 bases between them. The CDR3 is made up of 14 amino acids. The CDR3 DNA reads as TGTGCCAGCAGCCCCGGGGGAGTGGGAGATACGCAGTATTTT. Encoded protein: CASSPGGVGDTQYF.

This chain links TRBV29-1 with TRBJ2-6, with D perhaps TRBD1 or TRBD2 (5 bases each). V lost 6 bases, J lost 0 bases, and 18 bases lay in between. CDR1 and CDR2 from the germline V gene are SQVTM and ANQGSEA. CDR3 size: 17 residues. The CDR3 region is CSVEAPGTGSGANVLTF. In nucleotides, the CDR3 is TGCAGCGTGGAGGCCCCCGGGACCGGCTCTGGGGCCAACGTCCTGACTTTC.

The J gene is TRBJ1-2, the V gene TRBV4-3; no clear D. The V and J ends lost 6 bases and 2 bases respectively, with 10 bases between them. Germline V gene sequence: CDR1 LGHNA, CDR2 YSLEER. The length of the CDR3 is 13 residues. The CDR3 nucleotides read TGCGCCAGCAGGGTAGCAGGAAACTATGGCTACACCTTC. Translation: CASRVAGNYGYTF.

The rearrangement joins TRBV6-6 to TRBJ1-1; TRBD1 matches 8 bases. Looked up from germline, CDR1 is MNHNY and CDR2 is SVGAGI (reference sequence). V was clipped by 5 bases and J by 1 base; unmatched bases: 6. This CDR3 is 15 amino acids long. The CDR3, as DNA: TGTGCCAGCAGTAACACAGGGGGTCGGAACACTGAAGCTTTCTTT. Translation gives CASSNTGGRNTEAFF.

This chain joins TRBV30 and TRBJ1-2; TRBD1 is a possible D gene (5 bases). Trimming removed 0 bases at V and 4 bases at J, with 15 bases between. The CDR3 length is 15 residues. CDR1 and CDR2 (germline): GTSNPN, SVGIG (reference sequence). Written as DNA, the CDR3 is TGTGCCTGGAGTGTTAAGGGCAGGGTGATCTATGGCTACACCTTC. The encoded protein is CAWSVKGRVIYGYTF.

For the CDR3, the DNA is TGTGCCAGCAGCACAGGTGGGGGGTACAACGAGCAGTACTTC. This sequence encodes CASSTGGGYNEQYF. This sequence joins TRBV5-4 and TRBJ2-7; the D gene is possibly TRBD2 (6 bases). The V and J ends lost 4 bases and 5 bases respectively, with 16 bases between them. The CDR3 spans 14 residues. Per the germline V gene, CDR1 is SGHNT and CDR2 is YYREEE (reference sequence).

CDR3 loop: CASSSTGGNGEQYF. DNA for the CDR3: TGTGCCAGCAGCTCGACAGGGGGTAACGGCGAGCAGTACTTC. The chain joins TRBV28 to TRBJ2-7, with 9 bases aligning to TRBD1. The CDR3 length is 14 residues. With V trimmed by 6 bases and J by 6 bases, 9 bases remained unmatched. Germline CDR1 reads MDHEN; CDR2 reads SYDVKM.

This rearrangement joins TRBV11-2 to TRBJ2-3; D gene ambiguous. The CDR3 totals 15 residues. Germline V CDR1 and CDR2: SGHAT, FQNNGV. Trimming took 5 bases from V and 0 from J, leaving 12 bases between them. The CDR3 coding sequence is TGTGCCAGCAGCCCCCACCCCGAGAGCACAGATACGCAGTATTTT. It specifies CASSPHPESTDTQYF. Full variable domain (rest looked up from reference TRBV11-2 and TRBJ2-3): EAGVAQSPRYKIIEKRQSVAFWCNPISGHATLYWYQQILGQGPKLLIQFQNNGVVDDSQLPKDRFSAERLKGVDSTLKIQPAKLEDSAVYLCASSPHPESTDTQYFGPGTRLTVL.

The V call is TRBV10-3, the J call TRBJ1-3, with unresolved D. CDR3 length: 17 amino acids. The V and J ends lost 6 bases and 0 bases respectively, with 18 bases between them. CDR1 is ENHRY and CDR2 is SYGVKD in the germline V gene. The CDR3 bases are TGTGCCATCAGCCCGACGGTGAATGGACTCTCTGGAAACACCATATATTTT. This codes for CAISPTVNGLSGNTIYF.

The rearrangement links TRBV6-5 to TRBJ1-3, with D hard to call. CDR1 and CDR2 (germline): MNHEY, SVGAGI. This CDR3 is 15 amino acids long. Deletions cut 4 bases from V and 1 base from J, with 11 bases between. CDR3 residues: CASSSFTRSGNTIYF. CDR3 bases: TGTGCCAGCAGTTCATTCACTAGGTCTGGAAACACCATATATTTT.

The rearrangement joins TRBV5-4 to TRBJ2-3; possible D gene TRBD2, 6 bases. From germline, CDR1 is SGHNT and CDR2 YYREEE (reference sequence). Between the trimmed V and J ends, which lost 3 bases and 5 bases, there was a span of 16 bases. The CDR3 has 15 amino acids. The CDR3 DNA follows: TGTGCCAGCAGCTCAGGGACTCCCGGTGGAGATACGCAGTATTTT. Protein product: CASSSGTPGGDTQYF.

This chain uses TRBV9 with TRBJ1-1; D not resolved. This CDR3 is 13 amino acids long. The ends were cut back, 3 bases at V and 1 base at J, with 7 bases in the middle. CDR1 is SGDLS, CDR2 YYNGEE, per germline. CDR3 amino acids: CASSARTNTEAFF. CDR3 nucleotides: TGTGCCAGCAGCGCTCGAACGAACACTGAAGCTTTCTTT.

CDR3: CASTLAGVNEQFF. The CDR3 DNA reads as TGTGCCAGCACCCTAGCGGGAGTCAATGAGCAGTTCTTC. The V call is TRBV28, the J call TRBJ2-1; TRBD2 agrees at 10 bases. The CDR3 runs to 13 residues. The J segment lost 6 bases and the V segment lost 7 bases, leaving 3 bases of the junction unmatched. Germline CDR1 MDHEN, CDR2 SYDVKM.

The chain recombines TRBV6-5 with TRBJ2-5; 8 bases fit TRBD1. The trim removed 5 bases at V and 4 bases at J, leaving 6 bases unmatched. Per the germline V gene, CDR1 is MNHEY and CDR2 is SVGAGI. This CDR3 region has 14 residues. In nucleotides, the CDR3 is TGTGCCAGCAGTCGGCGACAGGGGCGAGAGACCCAGTACTTC. Its translation is CASSRRQGRETQYF.

This rearrangement joins TRBV21-1 to TRBJ2-3; whether TRBD2, the table's D call, matches the DNA was not checked. TRBV21-1 is tagged as a pseudogene. The CDR3 covers 19 residues. CDR3 sequence reads: CASSDRSPGSREHTDTQYF. CDR3 coding DNA: TGTGCCAGCAGCGATCGCTCCCCGGGTAGCCGGGAGCACACAGATACGCAGTATTTT.